One sample yielded the 27 T cell receptor beta chains listed below, sequenced in a study of CD8 T cells in Susac syndrome. Reverse transcription of roughly 0.5 to 1 ug RNA was carried out with random hexamers. TCRdb re-called the immunoSEQ multiplex PCR reads through MiXCR, storing one row per CDR3 protein. The sample records tens of thousands of distinct CDR3 sequences, about 93% being singletons. Input material: CD8+ T cells from PBMCs. The receptors derive from a human donor in good health.

The chain is built from TRBV7-9 and TRBJ1-2; 7 positions match TRBD1. This CDR3 contains 11 residues. CDR1 is SEHNR and CDR2 is FQNEAQ in the germline V gene (reference sequence). The V gene end was trimmed by 5 bases and the J gene end by 10 bases; junction bases not matched to a gene: 4. This chain's CDR3 is CASSQGGSYTF. CDR3 DNA: TGTGCCAGCAGCCAGGGGGGCTCCTACACCTTC.

The chain couples TRBV11-3 to TRBJ2-1; D possibly uses TRBD1 or TRBD2 (7 bases each). CDR1 and CDR2 from the germline V gene are SGHNT and YENEEA. Trimming left V 5 bases short and J 8 bases short, with 13 bases between. This CDR3 contains 13 residues. CDR3 in amino acids: CASSPGGGHEQFF. CDR3 DNA: TGTGCCAGCAGCCCAGGGGGGGGCCATGAGCAGTTCTTC.

This chain joins TRBV30 and TRBJ2-3, with D perhaps given as TRBD1 or TRBD2 (5 bases each). The CDR3 has 13 amino acids. V was shortened by 4 bases and J by 0 bases, with 8 bases between the two germline ends. Per germline, CDR1 GTSNPN and CDR2 SVGIG (reference sequence). The CDR3 loop reads CAWTRDSTDTQYF. CDR3 bases: TGTGCCTGGACTAGGGACAGCACAGATACGCAGTATTTT.

J is TRBJ2-7 and V is TRBV4-1, with D perhaps given as TRBD1 or TRBD2 (5 bases each). The CDR3 has 13 residues. V was pared by 0 bases and J by 11 bases, with 14 bases between. CDR1 MGHRA and CDR2 YSYEKL come from the germline V gene. CDR3 coding DNA: TGCGCCAGCAGCCAAGATAAAGGGACGGTGGAGTACTTC. Protein: CASSQDKGTVEYF.

The J gene is TRBJ1-2, the V gene TRBV11-2; D remains unclear. The CDR3 covers 9 residues. Germline loops: CDR1 SGHAT, CDR2 FQNNGV. Trimming stripped 7 bases from V and 7 bases from J, with 4 bases between. CDR3 amino acids: CASKSGYTF. DNA of the CDR3: TGTGCCAGCAAAAGTGGCTACACCTTC.

The J gene is TRBJ2-2, the V gene TRBV7-9, with TRBD1 identical over 7 bases. Trimming cost V 5 bases and J 2 bases; bases outside gene matches: 2. Looked up from germline, CDR1 is SEHNR and CDR2 is FQNEAQ (reference sequence). This CDR3 has 14 residues. This CDR3 reads CASSRDRNTGELFF. The CDR3 DNA sequence: TGTGCCAGCAGCCGGGACAGAAACACCGGGGAGCTGTTTTTT.

V usage is TRBV27 and J usage is TRBJ2-7, with 7 bases fitting TRBD2. Trimming removed 2 bases from V and 2 bases from J; junction bases left unmatched: 6. The CDR3 is 15 amino acids. Germline CDR1 reads MNHEY; CDR2 reads SMNVEV (reference sequence). In nucleotides, the CDR3 is TGTGCCAGCAGTTTAACGCGGGAGCTAACCTACGAGCAGTACGTC. The encoded protein is CASSLTRELTYEQYV.

The genes are TRBV12-3 or TRBV12-4 and TRBJ2-5, with D possibly being TRBD1 (6 bases). Trimming removed 5 bases from V and 4 bases from J, with 23 bases in between. The CDR3 contains 17 residues. CDR3 bases: TGTGCCAGCAGTCACCAACAGGGATTGGGGCCAGGAGAGACCCAGTACTTC. It specifies CASSHQQGLGPGETQYF.

The V call is TRBV9, the J call TRBJ1-1; D remains unclear. Germline-derived CDR1 and CDR2 are SGDLS and YYNGEE. Trimming took 0 bases from V and 2 from J, leaving 14 bases between them. The CDR3 has 16 amino acids. CDR3 region: CASSVAGEVLNTEAFF. The CDR3 DNA sequence: TGTGCCAGCAGCGTAGCTGGGGAGGTCCTAAACACTGAAGCTTTCTTT.

The V gene is TRBV5-6, the J gene TRBJ1-1; no clear D gene. CDR1 SGHDT and CDR2 YYEEEE come from the germline V gene. The CDR3 totals 16 residues. V was trimmed by 1 base and J by 1 base, leaving 14 bases between them. CDR3 coding DNA: TGTGCCAGCAGCTTGCGTCTCTTTTACAAGAACACTGAAGCTTTCTTT. Translated, it gives CASSLRLFYKNTEAFF.

Regarding this clonotype: The junction does not match germline at one end; this may be a read error. The J gene is TRBJ1-2, the V gene TRBV14; D unresolved. Germline V gene sequence: CDR1 SGHDN, CDR2 FVKESK. This CDR3 is 13 amino acids long. The CDR3 here is CASSQERALRFAF. CDR3 nucleotide sequence: TGTGCCAGCAGCCAAGAACGAGCCCTCCGATTTGCCTTC. Based on the CDR3 plus reference TRBV14 and TRBJ1-2, the full variable domain is EAGVTQFPSHSVIEKGQTVTLRCDPISGHDNLYWYRRVMGKEIKFLLHFVKESKQDESGMPNNRFLAERTGGTYSTLKVQPAELEDSGVYFCASSQERALRFAFGSGTRLTVV.

The chain uses TRBV9 and TRBJ1-1, with 7 bases aligning to TRBD1. The germline CDR1 and CDR2 sequences are SGDLS and YYNGEE. The J segment lost 0 bases and the V segment lost 3 bases, leaving 5 bases of the junction unmatched. The CDR3 is 15 amino acids. This CDR3 reads CASSDRQGLNTEAFF. CDR3 in DNA: TGTGCCAGCAGCGATCGACAGGGCTTGAACACTGAAGCTTTCTTT. The full variable domain, completed using reference TRBV9 and TRBJ1-1, is DSGVTQTPKHLITATGQRVTLRCSPRSGDLSVYWYQQSLDQGLQFLIQYYNGEERAKGNILERFSAQQFPDLHSELNLSSLELGDSALYFCASSDRQGLNTEAFFGQGTRLTVV.

The chain couples TRBV23-1 to TRBJ1-1; TRBD1 might be the D (6 bases). TRBV23-1 belongs to the ORF category, with a function that is uncertain. The CDR3 covers 15 residues. V lost 4 bases and J 1 base, leaving 13 bases between the germline ends. CDR3: CASSRTGNENTEAFF. As DNA, the CDR3 is TGCGCCAGCAGTCGCACAGGGAATGAGAACACTGAAGCTTTCTTT.

This chain links TRBV2 with TRBJ1-1; the match to TRBD1 covers 7 bases. This CDR3 is 14 amino acids long. V trimming: 10 bases; J trimming: 8 bases; junction bases outside the gene matches: 16. Germline CDR1 reads SNHLY; CDR2 reads FYNNEI. CDR3 DNA: TGTGCCATTTCTCCCGGACAGGTGCGCCCCGAAGCTTTCTTT. Amino acids: CAISPGQVRPEAFF.

V usage is TRBV4-1 and J usage is TRBJ1-5, with D possibly being TRBD1 (6 bases). Germline CDR1 is MGHRA and CDR2 is YSYEKL. This CDR3 is 16 amino acids long. Trimming removed 0 bases from V and 1 base from J, with 10 bases in between. CDR3: CASSQEGGLSNQPQHF. DNA for the CDR3: TGCGCCAGCAGCCAAGAAGGGGGATTGAGCAATCAGCCCCAGCATTTT.

The rearrangement joins TRBV20-1 to TRBJ2-1; possible D gene TRBD2, 6 bases. The CDR3 loop spans 14 amino acids. CDR1 and CDR2 from the germline V gene are DFQATT and SNEGSKA (reference sequence). The ends were cut back, 4 bases at V and 3 bases at J, with 13 bases in the middle. CDR3 protein: CSAMGLKDYNEQFF. The DNA for the CDR3 is TGCAGTGCTATGGGACTCAAAGACTACAATGAGCAGTTCTTC.

This chain joins TRBV19 and TRBJ2-1; D perhaps matches TRBD2 (6 bases). This CDR3 has 14 amino acids. CDR1 and CDR2 from the germline V gene are LNHDA and SQIVND (reference sequence). V shed 5 bases and J shed 2 bases, with 10 bases lying between them. This CDR3 is CASSWPGAYNEQFF. Here the CDR3 DNA reads TGTGCCAGTAGTTGGCCGGGAGCCTACAATGAGCAGTTCTTC.

The chain couples TRBV9 to TRBJ2-3; D is perhaps TRBD1 (5 bases). Germline V gene sequence: CDR1 SGDLS, CDR2 YYNGEE. V was clipped by 1 base and J by 6 bases, with 18 bases between them. There are 16 residues in the CDR3. The CDR3 region has the DNA TGTGCCAGCAGCGTATTGAGTCGGCAGGGCGTGGATACGCAGTATTTT. Its protein is CASSVLSRQGVDTQYF.

The chain has TRBV5-1 and TRBJ2-1; D is unclear. V lost 0 bases to trimming and J lost 0 bases, with 13 bases between them. The CDR3 is made up of 17 amino acids. Germline loops: CDR1 SGHRS, CDR2 YFSETQ. CDR3 region: CASSLAEAVSSYNEQFF. CDR3 nucleotide sequence: TGCGCCAGCAGCTTGGCCGAGGCCGTCAGCTCCTACAATGAGCAGTTCTTC.

CDR3 residues: CSARVSGSSYNEQFF. The CDR3 DNA is TGCAGTGCTAGAGTTAGCGGGAGCTCCTACAATGAGCAGTTCTTC. The rearrangement links TRBV20-1 to TRBJ2-1, with 9 bases identical to TRBD2. J lost 0 bases, V lost 1 base, and 1 base had no gene match. CDR3 length equals 15 residues. The germline CDR1 and CDR2 sequences are DFQATT and SNEGSKA (reference sequence).

The CDR3 loop is CSAPHTVFDGYTF. The CDR3 DNA sequence: TGCAGTGCGCCACATACAGTCTTCGATGGCTACACCTTC. The chain employs TRBV20-1 and TRBJ1-2; D gene unclear. Between the trimmed V and J ends, which lost 6 bases and 6 bases, there was a span of 17 bases. In germline, CDR1 is DFQATT, CDR2 SNEGSKA (reference sequence). There are 13 residues in the CDR3.

The chain has TRBV14 and TRBJ2-3; D not resolved. The germline V and J ends were trimmed by 0 bases and 0 bases, with 4 bases remaining between them. The CDR3 length is 14 residues. Germline assignment: CDR1 SGHDN and CDR2 FVKESK. This chain's CDR3 is CASSQDFSTDTQYF. The CDR3 DNA follows: TGTGCCAGCAGCCAAGATTTCAGCACAGATACGCAGTATTTT.

The genes are TRBV20-1 and TRBJ2-2; D perhaps matches TRBD2 (6 bases). Deletions cut 5 bases from V and 0 bases from J, with 25 bases between. CDR3 length equals 19 residues. Germline V gene lookup returns CDR1 DFQATT and CDR2 SNEGSKA (reference sequence). The CDR3 spells CSAHRRWRRGPANTGELFF. In DNA form, the CDR3 reads TGCAGTGCTCACCGCAGGTGGCGGAGGGGACCAGCGAACACCGGGGAGCTGTTTTTT.

The gene calls are TRBV4-3 and TRBJ2-7; D is perhaps TRBD2 (5 bases). The CDR3 has 15 amino acids. Trimming cost V 4 bases and J 3 bases, with 16 bases left between them. The germline V gene encodes CDR1 LGHNA and CDR2 YSLEER. This chain's CDR3 is CASSLLSGLGYEQYF. DNA for the CDR3: TGCGCCAGCAGCCTTCTTTCCGGACTCGGCTACGAGCAGTACTTC.

In its sample, this clonotype was seen once. This chain joins TRBV20-1 and TRBJ2-7, with D perhaps matching TRBD1 or TRBD2 (5 bases each). Trimming removed 6 bases from V and 3 bases from J, with 15 bases in between. This CDR3 comprises 13 residues. The V gene's germline CDR1 is DFQATT and CDR2 SNEGSKA (reference sequence). CDR3: CSASRGRIYEQYF. The CDR3, as DNA: TGCAGTGCCTCACGGGGCCGTATCTACGAGCAGTACTTC.

This chain connects TRBV20-1 to TRBJ1-6, with D unresolved. Germline V gives CDR1 DFQATT, CDR2 SNEGSKA (reference sequence). V lost 0 bases and J lost 7, with 16 bases in between. This CDR3 contains 16 residues. In DNA form, the CDR3 reads TGCAGTGCTAGAGATCGAAGGCAGCCACCGAATTCACCCCTCCACTTT. This encodes CSARDRRQPPNSPLHF.

The V call is TRBV19, the J call TRBJ2-3; no clear D gene. V lost 10 bases and J lost 2, with 22 bases in between. Per germline, CDR1 LNHDA and CDR2 SQIVND (reference sequence). This CDR3 is 16 amino acids long. The CDR3 spells CATGEVPSVLTDTQYF. The CDR3, as DNA: TGTGCCACAGGCGAGGTCCCCTCTGTTCTCACAGATACGCAGTATTTT.